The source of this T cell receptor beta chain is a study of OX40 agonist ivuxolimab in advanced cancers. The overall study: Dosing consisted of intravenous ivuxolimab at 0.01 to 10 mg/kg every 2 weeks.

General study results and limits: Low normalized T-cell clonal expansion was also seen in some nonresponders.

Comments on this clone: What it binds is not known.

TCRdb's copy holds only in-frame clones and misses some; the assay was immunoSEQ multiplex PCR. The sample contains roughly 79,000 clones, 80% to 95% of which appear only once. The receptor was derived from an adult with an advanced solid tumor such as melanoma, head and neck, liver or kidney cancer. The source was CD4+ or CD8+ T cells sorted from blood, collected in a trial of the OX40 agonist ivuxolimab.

In DNA form, the CDR3 reads TGCGCCAGCAGCCATCCAGGGAGCTCCTACGAGCAGTACTTC. Translating it yields CASSHPGSSYEQYF. The V and J genes are TRBV4-1 and TRBJ2-7; D may correspond to TRBD1 or TRBD2 (5 bases each). The CDR3 runs to 14 residues. In germline, CDR1 is MGHRA, CDR2 YSYEKL. The germline V and J ends were trimmed by 3 bases and 0 bases, with 9 bases remaining between them.